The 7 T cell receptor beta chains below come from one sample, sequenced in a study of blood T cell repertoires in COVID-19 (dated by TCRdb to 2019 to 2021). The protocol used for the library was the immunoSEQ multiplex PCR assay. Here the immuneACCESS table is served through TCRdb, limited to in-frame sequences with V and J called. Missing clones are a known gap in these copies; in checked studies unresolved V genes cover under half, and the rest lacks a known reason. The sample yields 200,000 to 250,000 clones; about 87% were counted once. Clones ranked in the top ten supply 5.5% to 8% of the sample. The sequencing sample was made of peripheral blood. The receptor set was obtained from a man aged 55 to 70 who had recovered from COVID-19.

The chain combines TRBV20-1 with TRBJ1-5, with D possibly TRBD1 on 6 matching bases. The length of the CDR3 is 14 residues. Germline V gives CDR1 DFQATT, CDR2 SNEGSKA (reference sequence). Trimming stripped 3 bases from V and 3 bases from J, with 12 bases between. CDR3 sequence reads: CSASSGATNQPQHF. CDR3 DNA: TGCAGTGCTAGTTCAGGGGCTACCAATCAGCCCCAGCATTTT.

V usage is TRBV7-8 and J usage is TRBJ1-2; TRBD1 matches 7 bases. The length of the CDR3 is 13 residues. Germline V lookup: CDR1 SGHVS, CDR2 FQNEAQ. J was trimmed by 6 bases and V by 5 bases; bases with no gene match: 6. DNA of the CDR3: TGTGCCAGCAGCCCCGCAGGGGGTAATGGCTACACCTTC. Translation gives CASSPAGGNGYTF.

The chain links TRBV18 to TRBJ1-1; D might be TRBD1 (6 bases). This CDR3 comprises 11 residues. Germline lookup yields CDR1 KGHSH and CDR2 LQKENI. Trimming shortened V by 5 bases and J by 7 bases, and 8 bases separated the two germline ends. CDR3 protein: CASSEDSEAFF. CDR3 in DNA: TGTGCCAGCTCAGAGGACAGTGAAGCTTTCTTT.

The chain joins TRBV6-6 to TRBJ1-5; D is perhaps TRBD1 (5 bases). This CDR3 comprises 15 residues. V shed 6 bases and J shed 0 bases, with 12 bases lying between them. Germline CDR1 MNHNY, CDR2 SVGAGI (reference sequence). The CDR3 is CASRGRGDSNQPQHF. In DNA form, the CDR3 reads TGTGCCAGCAGGGGTCGGGGGGATAGCAATCAGCCCCAGCATTTT.

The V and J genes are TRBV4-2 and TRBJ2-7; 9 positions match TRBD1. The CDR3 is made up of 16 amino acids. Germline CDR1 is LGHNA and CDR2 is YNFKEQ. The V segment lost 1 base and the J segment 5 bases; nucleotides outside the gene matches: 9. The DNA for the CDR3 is TGTGCCAGCAGCCAAGGAAACCGGGACAGGGTTCACGAGCAGTACTTC. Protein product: CASSQGNRDRVHEQYF.

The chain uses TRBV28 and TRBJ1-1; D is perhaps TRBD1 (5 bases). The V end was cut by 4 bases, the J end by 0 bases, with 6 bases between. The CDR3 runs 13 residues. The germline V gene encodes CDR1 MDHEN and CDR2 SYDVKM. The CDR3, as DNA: TGTGCCAGCAGTTGGGACTTGAACACTGAAGCTTTCTTT. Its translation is CASSWDLNTEAFF.

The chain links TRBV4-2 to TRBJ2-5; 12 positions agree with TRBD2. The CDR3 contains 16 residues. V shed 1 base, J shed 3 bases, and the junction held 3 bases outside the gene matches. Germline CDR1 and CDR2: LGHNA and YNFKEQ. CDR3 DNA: TGTGCCAGCAGCCAAGGGCGACTAGCGGGGGAAGAGACCCAGTACTTC. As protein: CASSQGRLAGEETQYF.